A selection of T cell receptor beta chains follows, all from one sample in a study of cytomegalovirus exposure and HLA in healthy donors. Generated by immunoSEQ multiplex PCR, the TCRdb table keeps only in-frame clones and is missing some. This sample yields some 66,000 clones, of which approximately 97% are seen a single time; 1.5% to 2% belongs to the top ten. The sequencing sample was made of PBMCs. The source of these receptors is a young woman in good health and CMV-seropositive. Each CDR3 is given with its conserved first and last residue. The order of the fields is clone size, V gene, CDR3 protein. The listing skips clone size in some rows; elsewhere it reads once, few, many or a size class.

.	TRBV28	CASSFETRQSYNEQFF
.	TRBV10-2	CASSESRLGARSQPQHF
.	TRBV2	CASSGTEETQYF
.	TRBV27	CASSGLAGLRTDTQYF
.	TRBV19	CASSYVGHYEQYF
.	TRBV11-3	CASSLGGGSGDTQYF
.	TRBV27	CASSSSALGTGELFF
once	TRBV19	CASSIGGNSYNEQFF
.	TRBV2	CASIPGQGTEAFF
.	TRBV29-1	CSVEGLAERRNEQFF
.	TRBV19	CASSGRRLAGGKEQYF
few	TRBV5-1	CASSQEGARFEQYF
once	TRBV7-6	CASSLAQGSNTEAFF
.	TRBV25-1	CASSEWASGQETQYF
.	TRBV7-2	CASSLGFNSYNEKLFF
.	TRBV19	CASTPHSGLTYNEQFF
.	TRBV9	CASSQQGAGTEAFF
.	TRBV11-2	CASSLGRGNTEAFF
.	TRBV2	CASSEGRREGYEQYF
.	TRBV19	CASSIGETEQFF
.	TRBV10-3	CAISESVRTGDTEAFF
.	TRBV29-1	CSVEGGAGDGETQYF
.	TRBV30	CAWSPTDTQYF
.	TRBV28	CASSLLRETQYF
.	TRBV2	CASSGGLARLWDEQYF
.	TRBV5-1	CASSSDGTSGRFYNEQFF
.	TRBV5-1	CASSLASYNEQFF
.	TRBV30	CAWRGEGANYGYTF
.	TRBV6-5	CASLIDRGTEKLFF
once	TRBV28	CASSPLADYTYEQYF
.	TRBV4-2	CASSQDWEAGETQYF
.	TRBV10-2	CASIRDYSTDTQYF
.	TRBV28	CASSYGLAGLYNEQFF
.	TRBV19	CASSFQGAGELFF
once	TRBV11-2	CASSDVEGDTEAFF
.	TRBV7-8	CASSTLGGGSGNQPQHF
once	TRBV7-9	CASSSRTGRGNNEQFF
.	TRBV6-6	CASSYGPTVGYF
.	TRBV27	CASSLRAGPILGLFF
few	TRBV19	CASSTRTSPTGELFF
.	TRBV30	CAWAIKTGFKENQPQHF
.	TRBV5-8	CASSLGRVCRGLIEAFF
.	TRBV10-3	CAISRTSIYNEQFF
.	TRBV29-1	CSVWGGAPSEQYF
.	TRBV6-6	CASRLAETYNEQFF
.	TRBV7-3	CASSLWGGGYNEQFF
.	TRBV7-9	CASSLGGRTGEKLFF
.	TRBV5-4	CASSPGTSGGRGNEQFF
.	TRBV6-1	CASSTTSAEETQYF
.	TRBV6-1	CASTKTGVNTEAFF
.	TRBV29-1	CSVSGPGTRSYNEQFF
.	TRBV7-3	CASSPGQGVRGTDTQYF
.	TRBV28	CASSLGGTPTDTQYF
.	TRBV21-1	CASSKGRGATNEKLFF
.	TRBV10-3	CAISEEGAALRYGYTF
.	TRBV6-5	CASRQGRGTEAFF
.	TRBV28	CASRLNRGDGYTF
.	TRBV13	CASGIRDSGSNEQFF
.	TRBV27	CASSEANRGTGRREQYF